The rows below give T cell receptor beta chains drawn from one sample of a study of early T cells in non-severe SARS-CoV-2 infection. MiXCR, run by TCRdb on the 5' RACE reads, gives a single entry per CDR3 protein. The table records approximately 90,000 distinct CDR3 sequences, approximately 12% of them present only once. The sequences come from whole blood, collected at baseline. These receptors were obtained from an adult who was a healthcare worker with PCR-confirmed SARS-CoV-2 infection or an uninfected control (not recorded which). The CDR3 runs from the conserved cysteine through the conserved F or W. Each record gives: D gene, clone size, J gene, V gene, CDR3 protein, CDR3 DNA. D genes are given only for firm matches. Clone size is shown for a subset of rows, as once, few, many or a class of expanded clone.

NA,NA,TRBJ2-5,TRBV5-6,CASTQGGTHQETQYF,TGTGCCAGCACCCAGGGCGGGACCCACCAAGAGACCCAGTACTTC
NA,many,TRBJ2-1,TRBV3-1,CASSQVLEHYEQFF,TGTGCCAGCAGCCAAGTTTTAGAACACTATGAGCAGTTCTTC
NA,few,TRBJ2-5,TRBV9,CASSPHSVPGAQETQYF,TGTGCCAGCAGCCCTCACTCCGTGCCGGGGGCCCAAGAGACCCAGTACTTC
NA,NA,TRBJ2-1,TRBV11-2,CASMGKGDYLAGYNEQFF,TGTGCCAGCATGGGGAAGGGGGATTACCTTGCGGGCTACAATGAGCAGTTCTTC
NA,few,TRBJ2-7,TRBV11-2,CASSLGRAGEQYF,TGTGCCAGCAGCTTAGGGCGTGCCGGCGAGCAGTACTTC
TRBD2,many,TRBJ2-1,TRBV5-1,CASSLAASGALSPEQFF,TGCGCCAGCAGCTTGGCTGCTAGCGGGGCATTATCCCCTGAGCAGTTCTTC
NA,NA,TRBJ2-3,TRBV9,CANSATSQGSTDTQYF,TGTGCCAACAGCGCCACCTCACAGGGCTCCACAGATACGCAGTATTTT
TRBD1,NA,TRBJ2-4,TRBV29-1,CSVAPGTGTIQYF,TGCAGCGTCGCCCCCGGGACAGGGACCATTCAGTACTTC
TRBD1,few,TRBJ2-7,TRBV5-5,CASSSPGQEYEQYF,TGTGCCAGCAGCTCCCCGGGACAGGAGTACGAGCAGTACTTC
NA,NA,TRBJ1-2,TRBV3-1,CASSPLGSPHLLLTNYGYTF,TGTGCCAGCAGCCCTCTCGGCAGCCCACACCTTCTCCTCACTAACTATGGCTACACCTTC